The rows below give T cell receptor beta chains drawn from one sample of a study of PD-1 blockade in classical Hodgkin lymphoma. Sequencing used immunoSEQ multiplex PCR; TCRdb keeps in-frame clones, though not all of them. The data show around 15,000 clones, over 70% seen once. Source: peripheral blood mononuclear cells (PBMCs), taken before the second cycle of nivolumab. The receptors derive from a human donor with classical Hodgkin lymphoma. Both conserved end residues are part of each CDR3. Each record gives: clone size, J gene, V gene, D gene, CDR3 protein, CDR3 DNA. D genes are given only for firm matches. Some rows mark clone size as missing; the rest say once, few, many or name a class of expanded clone.

>once|TRBJ2-4|TRBV7-9|-
CASSFASVVAKNIQYF
TGTGCCAGCAGCTTCGCCTCGGTAGTCGCCAAAAACATTCAGTACTTC
>-|TRBJ2-2|TRBV19|TRBD2
CASSLGLAGAMTGELFF
TGTGCCAGTAGTTTGGGACTAGCGGGGGCCATGACCGGGGAGCTGTTTTTT
>once|TRBJ1-1|TRBV7-3|-
CASSLNSGGTEAFF
TGTGCCAGCAGCTTAAATTCGGGGGGAACTGAAGCTTTCTTT
>-|TRBJ1-6|TRBV6-4|-
CASSDGDNSPLHF
TGTGCCAGCAGTGACGGAGACAATTCACCCCTCCACTTT
>-|TRBJ1-6|TRBV7-9|TRBD1
CASRPDRGWGSPLHF
TGTGCCAGCAGGCCGGACAGGGGGTGGGGATCACCCCTCCACTTT
>-|TRBJ2-7|TRBV28|-
CASEEGQDLREQYF
TGTGCCAGCGAGGAGGGGCAGGATTTGAGGGAGCAGTACTTC
>-|TRBJ1-1|TRBV27|-
CASSFGARVRTTEAFF
TGTGCCAGCAGTTTTGGCGCAAGGGTTAGAACCACTGAAGCTTTCTTT
>-|TRBJ2-1|TRBV6-6|-
CASSLRRNSYNEQFF
TGTGCCAGCAGCCTACGGAGGAACTCCTACAATGAGCAGTTCTTC
>-|TRBJ2-7|TRBV19|TRBD1
CATKRDSYSYEQYF
TGTGCCACCAAAAGGGACAGCTACTCCTACGAGCAGTACTTC
>-|TRBJ1-1|TRBV6-1|-
CASAVPTEAFF
TGTGCCAGCGCCGTCCCCACTGAAGCTTTCTTT
>-|TRBJ2-2|TRBV6-1|TRBD1
CASSPGQGAVGELFF
TGTGCCAGCAGTCCGGGACAGGGGGCGGTCGGGGAGCTGTTTTTT
>-|TRBJ1-6|TRBV28|TRBD1
CASRPGQRAALHF
TGTGCCAGCAGACCGGGACAGCGCGCAGCCCTCCACTTT
>-|TRBJ2-3|TRBV2|-
CASGGPFTDTQYF
TGTGCCAGCGGGGGGCCATTCACAGATACGCAGTATTTT
>-|TRBJ2-2|TRBV5-1|-
CASSLYPIGTGELFF
TGCGCCAGCAGCTTATACCCGATAGGGACCGGGGAGCTGTTTTTT
>-|TRBJ2-7|TRBV27|TRBD2
CASSLSWKVAGVFGYEQYF
TGTGCCAGCAGTTTATCGTGGAAAGTAGCGGGGGTTTTTGGCTACGAGCAGTACTTC
>-|TRBJ2-2|TRBV10-2|-
CASSESGLQGGELFF
TGCGCCAGCAGTGAGTCCGGACTCCAGGGCGGGGAGCTGTTTTTT
>-|TRBJ1-1|TRBV5-1|-
CASSLWGANTEAFF
TGCGCCAGCAGCTTGTGGGGGGCAAACACTGAAGCTTTCTTT
>-|TRBJ2-7|TRBV11-3|-
CASSTLGSGVDYEQYF
TGTGCCAGCAGTACTCTCGGATCAGGGGTGGACTACGAGCAGTACTTC
>-|TRBJ2-7|TRBV10-3|-
CAISERGERYYEQYF
TGTGCCATCAGTGAGAGGGGGGAAAGATACTACGAGCAGTACTTC
>-|TRBJ2-3|TRBV29-1|TRBD1
CSVTSRDREPYF
TGCAGCGTTACCTCCCGGGACAGGGAACCGTATTTT
>-|TRBJ1-1|TRBV14|-
CASSQDPGRVGTEAFF
TGTGCCAGCAGCCAAGACCCTGGAAGGGTGGGCACTGAAGCTTTCTTT
>-|TRBJ1-2|TRBV7-2|-
CASSLSQGGGYGYTF
TGTGCCAGCAGCTTATCACAGGGAGGGGGCTATGGCTACACCTTC
>-|TRBJ2-1|TRBV28|TRBD2
CASSSPSTSGRFDEQFF
TGTGCCAGCAGTTCCCCGTCGACTAGCGGGAGATTCGATGAGCAGTTCTTC
>-|TRBJ2-5|TRBV29-1|-
CSVEQGWGETQYF
TGCAGCGTCGAGCAGGGTTGGGGAGAGACCCAGTACTTC
>-|TRBJ2-3|TRBV5-8|-
CASSLATGITDTQYF
TGTGCCAGCAGCTTGGCGACGGGAATCACAGATACGCAGTATTTT
>-|TRBJ1-5|TRBV15|-
CATSRDPGSNQPQHF
TGTGCCACCAGCAGAGACCCGGGGAGCAATCAGCCCCAGCATTTT
>-|TRBJ2-7|TRBV7-8|-
CASSLEWGGTGQYF
TGTGCCAGCAGCTTAGAATGGGGCGGTACAGGGCAGTACTTC
>-|TRBJ2-2|TRBV28|-
CASTRRWNTDTGELFF
TGTGCCAGCACACGTCGGTGGAACACCGACACCGGGGAGCTGTTTTTT
>few|TRBJ2-6|TRBV19|TRBD1
CASSSWDRTFSGANVLTF
TGTGCCAGTAGTAGCTGGGACAGAACCTTCTCTGGGGCCAACGTCCTGACTTTC
>-|TRBJ1-2|TRBV23-1|TRBD1
CASRRTGGPRSYGYTF
TGCGCCAGCCGTAGGACAGGGGGCCCCCGTAGCTATGGCTACACCTTC
>-|TRBJ1-4|TRBV10-3|-
CAIREGGTGSGEKLFF
TGTGCCATCAGGGAGGGGGGTACCGGGTCTGGTGAAAAACTGTTTTTT
>-|TRBJ2-7|TRBV4-2|-
CASSQELEQYF
TGTGCCAGCAGCCAAGAACTTGAGCAGTACTTC
>few|TRBJ1-3|TRBV7-3|-
CASSAHSGPGNTIYF
TGTGCCAGCAGCGCCCATAGCGGTCCCGGAAACACCATATATTTT
>-|TRBJ2-2|TRBV5-1|-
CASSLVPTGRVTGELFF
TGCGCCAGCAGCTTGGTTCCGACGGGCAGAGTCACCGGGGAGCTGTTTTTT
>once|TRBJ2-1|TRBV15|TRBD1
CATSRVQGAGVGSMDNEQFF
TGTGCCACCAGCAGAGTTCAGGGGGCGGGCGTCGGGTCAATGGACAATGAGCAGTTCTTC
>few|TRBJ1-5|TRBV28|-
CASSLGEQPQHF
TGTGCCAGCAGTTTGGGGGAACAGCCCCAGCATTTT
>-|TRBJ2-2|TRBV6-1|-
CASRRRGTGELFF
TGTGCCAGCAGGAGGAGAGGCACCGGGGAGCTGTTTTTT
>-|TRBJ1-5|TRBV6-1|-
CASSERGNQPQHF
TGTGCCAGCAGTGAACGGGGGAATCAGCCCCAGCATTTT
>-|TRBJ2-5|TRBV6-6|TRBD1
CASSSPEITGEGTQYF
TGTGCCAGCAGTTCCCCAGAAATCACAGGGGAAGGGACCCAGTACTTC
>-|TRBJ2-5|TRBV7-9|-
CASSLAQETQYF
TGTGCCAGCAGCTTAGCCCAAGAGACCCAGTACTTC
>-|TRBJ2-1|TRBV7-3|TRBD2
CASSLILAGMNEQFF
TGTGCCAGCAGCTTAATACTAGCGGGAATGAATGAGCAGTTCTTC
>-|TRBJ1-1|TRBV30|-
CAWRRGGAERTEAFF
TGTGCCTGGAGGCGGGGGGGCGCAGAAAGGACTGAAGCTTTCTTT
>-|TRBJ1-4|TRBV6-1|-
CASSDASLGNEKLFF
TGTGCCAGCAGTGACGCCTCCTTGGGGAATGAAAAACTGTTTTTT
>-|TRBJ1-2|TRBV19|-
CASSIDYRKANGYTF
TGTGCCAGTAGTATAGATTACCGAAAGGCGAATGGCTACACCTTC
>-|TRBJ2-2|TRBV5-1|-
CASSSGQKDTGELFF
TGCGCCAGCAGCTCTGGACAGAAAGACACCGGGGAGCTGTTTTTT
>medium-sized|TRBJ2-3|TRBV5-4|TRBD1
CASSLEGQGVDTQYF
TGTGCCAGCAGCTTGGAGGGACAGGGGGTCGATACGCAGTATTTT
>-|TRBJ1-1|TRBV6-5|TRBD1
CASSPQGDSNRRAFF
TGTGCCAGCAGTCCTCAGGGGGATTCCAATAGGAGAGCTTTCTTT
>-|TRBJ2-1|TRBV9|-
CASSAYVSMRNEQFF
TGTGCCAGCAGCGCCTATGTGTCCATGAGAAATGAGCAGTTCTTC
>-|TRBJ2-1|TRBV5-1|-
CASSWGTNEQFF
TGCGCCAGCAGCTGGGGGACTAATGAGCAGTTCTTC
>-|TRBJ1-4|TRBV18|TRBD1
CASSLRDRGEKLFF
TGTGCCAGCTCACTCCGGGACAGAGGTGAAAAACTGTTTTTT
>few|TRBJ2-7|TRBV5-6|TRBD2
CASSLVAGAGYEQYF
TGTGCCAGCAGCTTGGTAGCGGGGGCAGGCTACGAGCAGTACTTC